Each of the 11 T cell receptor beta chains below was sequenced from the same sample in a study of neurological immune-mediated disorders. TCRdb reprocessed the 5' RACE reads via MiXCR and lists one record per CDR3 protein. The sample holds about 70,000 distinct CDR3 sequences, 4.8% seen once. Material: PBMCs. Receptors originate from a woman in her 70s with multiple sclerosis.

The chain carries TRBV6-2 or TRBV6-3 and TRBJ1-5; D unresolved. V dropped 2 bases and J dropped 3 bases, with 2 bases sitting between them. The germline gives CDR1 MNHEY, CDR2 SVGEGT. There are 12 residues in the CDR3. Written as DNA, the CDR3 is TGTGCCAGCAGTTACGTCAATCAGCCCCAGCATTTT. It translates to CASSYVNQPQHF.

This clonotype was counted many times. The V gene is TRBV7-2, the J gene TRBJ2-1, with 10 bases aligning to TRBD2. CDR3 length equals 13 residues. The trim removed 2 bases at V and 16 bases at J, leaving 8 bases unmatched. Germline values: CDR1 SGHTA, CDR2 FQGNSA. CDR3 residues: CASSLLAGDSNFF. The CDR3, as DNA: TGTGCCAGCAGCTTACTAGCGGGAGACAGTAACTTCTTC.

This clonotype was seen a few times. This chain uses TRBV27 with TRBJ2-3, with 12 nucleotides matching TRBD2. The CDR3 is 19 residues long. Germline V CDR1 and CDR2: MNHEY, SMNVEV (reference sequence). V lost 8 bases, J lost 6 bases, and 21 bases stayed unmatched. The CDR3 sequence: CASQPREGLLAGGHDTQYF. For the CDR3, the DNA is TGTGCCAGCCAACCCCGGGAGGGGCTACTAGCGGGAGGTCACGATACGCAGTATTTT.

This clonotype was observed many times. The rearrangement uses TRBV7-3 and TRBJ2-1, with 7 nucleotides matching TRBD2. After removal of 2 bases from V and 6 bases from J, the junction contained 13 bases not matched to a gene. CDR1 and CDR2 (germline): SGHTA, FQGTGA. This CDR3 is 17 amino acids long. Here the CDR3 DNA reads TGTGCCAGCAGCTTAGGTTTCGGGTTAGCGGGCCTCAATGAGCAGTTCTTC. It encodes CASSLGFGLAGLNEQFF. The entire variable domain, with the rest obtained from reference TRBV7-3 and TRBJ2-1, is as follows: GAGVSQTPSNKVTEKGKYVELRCDPISGHTALYWYRQSLGQGPEFLIYFQGTGAADDSGLPNDRFFAVRPEGSVSTLKIQRTERGDSAVYLCASSLGFGLAGLNEQFFGPGTRLTVL.

This clonotype was seen at least ten times. The chain has TRBV12-3 or TRBV12-4 and TRBJ2-1, with D possibly matching TRBD2 (6 bases). The CDR3 runs to 11 residues. Trimming shortened V by 5 bases and J by 12 bases, and 11 bases separated the two germline ends. As DNA, the CDR3 is TGTGCCAGCAGTGGGGACTCGGCGCAGTTCTTC. It translates to CASSGDSAQFF.

This clonotype was seen at least ten times. The rearrangement uses TRBV20-1 and TRBJ2-1; 8 bases map to TRBD2. CDR1 is DFQATT, CDR2 SNEGSKA, per germline (reference sequence). With V trimmed by 6 bases and J by 4 bases, 11 bases remained unmatched. This CDR3 is built from 15 residues. The CDR3 coding sequence is TGCAGTGCCGAGGTGGGCGGGAGGCCGTACAATGAGCAGTTCTTC. It codes for CSAEVGGRPYNEQFF.

The V gene is TRBV30, the J gene TRBJ1-4; D is possibly TRBD1 (6 bases). CDR1 is GTSNPN and CDR2 is SVGIG in the germline V gene (reference sequence). CDR3 size: 14 residues. V lost 5 bases, J lost 4 bases, and 14 bases lay in between. The CDR3 here is CAWRLTGNNEKLFF. The CDR3 bases are TGTGCCTGGCGGCTTACAGGGAATAATGAAAAACTGTTTTTT.

This clonotype has ten or more counts. The J gene is TRBJ2-1, the V gene TRBV6-6, with D possibly being TRBD2 (6 bases). Germline lookup yields CDR1 MNHNY and CDR2 SVGAGI (reference sequence). Trimming pared 8 bases from V and 5 bases from J, leaving 16 bases between. This CDR3 contains 14 residues. The CDR3 DNA is TGTGCCAGCGTAACCGGGACTTCCAACAATGAGCAGTTCTTC. This encodes CASVTGTSNNEQFF.

Turning to this clonotype: Possible read error: a much larger clone is one base away. The chain recombines TRBV30 with TRBJ1-2, with TRBD1 identical over 8 bases. Per the germline V gene, CDR1 is GTSNPN and CDR2 is SVGIG (reference sequence). This CDR3 has 12 residues. The CDR3: CDWYRGKYGYTF. The CDR3 DNA follows: TGTGACTGGTACAGGGGGAAATATGGCTACACCTTC.

This clonotype occurred many times. The chain carries TRBV6-2 or TRBV6-3 and TRBJ2-1; D is unclear. Germline CDR1 and CDR2: MNHEY and SVGEGT. This CDR3 has 15 amino acids. With 4 bases removed from V and 1 base from J, the gap between germline ends came to 11 bases. The CDR3 loop is CASSSFLDSYNEQFF. The CDR3 nucleotides read TGTGCCAGCAGTTCCTTTCTAGATTCCTACAATGAGCAGTTCTTC.

Many counts were recorded for this clonotype. The V and J genes are TRBV5-1 and TRBJ2-4; 9 nucleotides agree with TRBD2. The junction had 5 bases not matched to a gene; V was cut back by 4 bases and J by 0 bases. CDR1 is SGHRS, CDR2 YFSETQ, per germline. This CDR3 comprises 16 residues. The CDR3 DNA reads as TGCGCCAGCAGCCTAACTAGCGGGTCAGCCAAAAACATTCAGTACTTC. Translation gives CASSLTSGSAKNIQYF.